Reported below is one T cell receptor (beta chain). TCRdb keeps only in-frame clones here, not all; method: immunoSEQ multiplex PCR. The data show 57,000 or so clones, 85% to 95% seen once. The source of the sample is a study of OX40 agonist ivuxolimab in advanced cancers. V was clipped by 6 bases and J by 6 bases, with 5 bases between them. Per germline, CDR1 MDHEN and CDR2 SYDVKM. The CDR3 length is 11 residues. The clonotype comes from an adult with an advanced solid tumor such as melanoma, head and neck, liver or kidney cancer. This sequence joins TRBV28 and TRBJ2-2; no clear D. Sequences were derived from CD4+ or CD8+ T cells sorted from blood, sampled in a trial of the OX40 agonist ivuxolimab. The CDR3: CASRISGELFF. For the CDR3, the DNA is TGTGCCAGCAGGATCTCCGGGGAGCTGTTTTTT.